The 25 T cell receptor beta chains in this list originate from one sample, sequenced in a study of blood T cells in healthy people across ages. PCR was performed a second time for about 7 to 11 cycles using a sample-barcoded 5' primer and a J-beta primer mix. TCRdb processed the 5' RACE reads anew with MiXCR; each CDR3 protein has one entry. The profile shows around 580,000 distinct CDR3 sequences, roughly 48% of them singletons. Sequencing used blood. The source of these receptors is a man older than 75 in good health.

This clonotype has just one count. V is TRBV6-2 or TRBV6-3 and J is TRBJ2-5, with TRBD2 as a possible D gene (5 bases). The J call is doubtful: the DNA matches TRBJ2-7 better. The CDR3 runs 14 residues. CDR1 and CDR2 (germline): MNHEY, SVGEGT. CDR3 region: CASSDGGLSYEQYF. The CDR3 coding sequence is TGTGCCAGCAGTGACGGCGGGCTCTCCTACGAGCAGTACTTC.

CDR3 sequence (DNA): TGTGCCAGCAGCCGGTCTAGCGGGAGCCAAGAGACCCAGTTCTTC. This encodes CASSRSSGSQETQFF. The chain links TRBV3-1 to TRBJ2-1; TRBD2 agrees at 10 bases. This CDR3 has 15 amino acids. Germline V lookup: CDR1 LGHDT, CDR2 YNNKEL (reference sequence). V lost 4 bases to trimming and J lost 13 bases; unmatched junction nucleotides: 13.

The chain is built from TRBV20-1 and TRBJ1-5; TRBD1 might be the D (5 bases). The ends were cut back, 3 bases at V and 7 bases at J, with 13 bases in the middle. The CDR3 length is 13 residues. The germline CDR1 and CDR2 sequences are DFQATT and SNEGSKA (reference sequence). The CDR3 is CSASEAGRQPQHF. In nucleotides, the CDR3 is TGCAGTGCTAGCGAAGCAGGGCGGCAGCCCCAGCATTTT.

The chain carries TRBV5-1 and TRBJ2-5; D is ambiguous. The closer fit of TRBJ2-7 to the DNA end suggests the J call may be wrong. This CDR3 region has 14 residues. The V gene's germline CDR1 is SGHRS and CDR2 YFSETQ. The CDR3 here is CASSPVDRLDEQYF. CDR3 DNA sequence: TGCGCCAGCAGCCCTGTAGATCGTCTGGACGAGCAGTACTTC.

The CDR3 here is CASSLVEGNTEAFF. The CDR3 nucleotides read TGTGCCAGCAGCTTGGTAGAGGGGAACACTGAAGCTTTCTTT. The chain recombines TRBV7-9 with TRBJ1-1; the D is unclear. Per the germline V gene, CDR1 is SEHNR and CDR2 is FQNEAQ (reference sequence). CDR3 length: 14 residues. V lost 3 bases to trimming and J lost 1 base, with 9 bases between them. Full variable domain (outside the CDR3, taken from reference TRBV7-9 and TRBJ1-1): DTGVSQNPRHKITKRGQNVTFRCDPISEHNRLYWYRQTLGQGPEFLTYFQNEAQLEKSRLLSDRFSAERPKGSFSTLEIQRTEQGDSAMYLCASSLVEGNTEAFFGQGTRLTVV.

This clonotype was recorded many times. The J gene is TRBJ2-7, the V gene TRBV7-9; D remains ambiguous. Germline lookup yields CDR1 SEHNR and CDR2 FQNEAQ (reference sequence). V was cut by 5 bases and J by 2 bases, with 7 bases left in between. There are 12 residues in the CDR3. The DNA for the CDR3 is TGTGCCAGCAGCCCGTCCACCTACGAGCAGTACTTC. This encodes CASSPSTYEQYF.

The gene calls are TRBV27 and TRBJ1-1; 8 positions match TRBD1. Germline V gene data show CDR1 as MNHEY and CDR2 as SMNVEV (reference sequence). The CDR3 consists of 17 residues. The ends lost 0 bases at V and 7 bases at J; junction bases unmatched: 13. The CDR3 nucleotides read TGTGCCAGCAGTTTATCTTCGGGTCGGACAGGGAACTTTGAAGCTTTCTTT. Translating it yields CASSLSSGRTGNFEAFF.

The chain uses TRBV20-1 and TRBJ2-3; possible D gene TRBD2, 6 bases. The CDR3 has 13 amino acids. V shed 8 bases and J shed 0 bases, with 12 bases lying between them. Germline lookup yields CDR1 DFQATT and CDR2 SNEGSKA (reference sequence). In nucleotides, the CDR3 is TGCAGTTTTTTAGCGGACAGCACAGATACGCAGTATTTT. Translated: CSFLADSTDTQYF.

The chain links TRBV2 to TRBJ2-7; 8 nucleotides line up with TRBD1. The CDR3 runs 16 residues. J gave up 0 bases and V 2 bases, and 6 bases lay outside the gene matches. Germline V gene sequence: CDR1 SNHLY, CDR2 FYNNEI. CDR3 amino acids: CASSEFGTGSSYEQYF. CDR3 in DNA: TGTGCCAGCAGTGAATTCGGGACAGGAAGCTCCTACGAGCAGTACTTC.

The V and J genes are TRBV9 and TRBJ2-1; 8 bases fit TRBD2. J lost 6 bases, V lost 0 bases, and 11 bases had no gene match. CDR1 is SGDLS and CDR2 is YYNGEE in the germline V gene. CDR3 length: 17 residues. The CDR3 DNA reads as TGTGCCAGCAGCGTAGGGGATAGCGGGACCCAGGGCAATGAGCAGTTCTTC. Translating gives CASSVGDSGTQGNEQFF.

The chain joins TRBV7-3 to TRBJ2-1, with D possibly TRBD2 on 5 matching bases. The CDR3 sequence is 14 residues long. Germline V gene data show CDR1 as SGHTA and CDR2 as FQGTGA. Trimming stripped 6 bases from V and 2 bases from J, with 11 bases between. This CDR3 reads CASSYSVTYNEQFF. CDR3 DNA sequence: TGTGCCAGCAGTTATAGCGTCACCTACAATGAGCAGTTCTTC.

The chain couples TRBV6-2 or TRBV6-3 to TRBJ1-5, with 8 bases lining up with TRBD1. Unmatched junction bases numbered 6, after V lost 4 bases and J lost 4 bases. Germline CDR1 is MNHEY and CDR2 is SVGEGT. The CDR3 covers 15 residues. CDR3 sequence reads: CASSSIDRGNQPQHF. The DNA for the CDR3 is TGTGCCAGCAGTTCTATAGACAGGGGTAATCAGCCCCAGCATTTT.

This clonotype was counted many times. V gene TRBV6-6 combines with J gene TRBJ2-6; D is unclear. V was clipped by 7 bases and J by 0 bases, with 13 bases between them. From germline, CDR1 is MNHNY and CDR2 SVGAGI (reference sequence). The CDR3 loop spans 16 amino acids. The CDR3 here is CASTPAGRSGANVLTF. The CDR3 coding sequence is TGTGCCAGCACCCCCGCTGGGCGCTCTGGGGCCAACGTCCTGACTTTC.

The CDR3, as DNA: TGTGCCACCGGGACTAGCGGGGTCAATGAGCAGTACTTC. Its protein product is CATGTSGVNEQYF. The genes are TRBV10-3 and TRBJ2-5; TRBD2 matches at 13 bases. CDR1 and CDR2 (germline): ENHRY, SYGVKD. V lost 10 bases and J lost 11; bases outside the gene matches: 10. This CDR3 is built from 13 residues.

V gene TRBV7-9 combines with J gene TRBJ2-5; tentatively, D is TRBD1 or TRBD2 (5 bases each). Trimming pared 2 bases from V and 4 bases from J, leaving 20 bases between. Per the germline V gene, CDR1 is SEHNR and CDR2 is FQNEAQ (reference sequence). The length of the CDR3 is 17 residues. The CDR3 sequence is CASSLSPPGHIGETQYF. CDR3 DNA: TGTGCCAGCAGCTTAAGCCCACCGGGGCACATCGGAGAGACCCAGTACTTC.

V is TRBV20-1 and J is TRBJ2-3, with D maybe TRBD1 (6 bases). The CDR3 is made up of 14 amino acids. Trimming removed 5 bases at V and 2 bases at J, with 14 bases between. Germline V gives CDR1 DFQATT, CDR2 SNEGSKA (reference sequence). This chain's CDR3 is CSAQTGTFTDTQYF. The CDR3, as DNA: TGCAGTGCTCAAACCGGGACATTCACAGATACGCAGTATTTT.

The rearrangement links TRBV3-1 to TRBJ1-1, with D unclear. V lost 0 bases and J 8 bases, leaving 13 bases between the germline ends. The length of the CDR3 is 14 residues. The germline V gene has CDR1 LGHDT and CDR2 YNNKEL (reference sequence). In nucleotides, the CDR3 is TGTGCCAGCAGCCAAGATGGGAGAGGGCCCGAAGCTTTCTTT. Translated, it gives CASSQDGRGPEAFF.

In this sample, this clonotype turned up a few times. V and J are TRBV6-5 and TRBJ2-3; D possibly uses TRBD1 or TRBD2 (6 bases each). CDR1 and CDR2 from the germline V gene are MNHEY and SVGAGI. The CDR3 length is 15 residues. Trimming pared 2 bases from V and 10 bases from J, leaving 19 bases between. CDR3 nucleotide sequence: TGTGCCAGCAGTTACGACCGGGACACACGCGGGGCGCAGTATTTT. Its translation is CASSYDRDTRGAQYF.

The chain uses TRBV7-2 and TRBJ2-3, with 12 bases lining up with TRBD2. Germline V gives CDR1 SGHTA, CDR2 FQGNSA. The CDR3 loop spans 16 amino acids. V trimming: 6 bases; J trimming: 5 bases; junction bases outside the gene matches: 9. CDR3 bases: TGTGCCAGCAGAGTTCGACTAGCGGGAGTACAAGATACGCAGTATTTT. It is translated as CASRVRLAGVQDTQYF.

This chain links TRBV20-1 with TRBJ2-3; D not certain. Trimming left V 6 bases short and J 2 bases short, with 9 bases between. Germline assignment: CDR1 DFQATT and CDR2 SNEGSKA (reference sequence). The CDR3 runs to 12 residues. The CDR3 protein is CSAPDPTDTQYF. The CDR3 region has the DNA TGCAGTGCACCGGACCCCACAGATACGCAGTATTTT.

V gene TRBV20-1 combines with J gene TRBJ1-2; 8 positions agree with TRBD1. V was pared by 5 bases and J by 7 bases, with 3 bases of the junction left unmatched. The CDR3 is 11 residues long. Germline V lookup: CDR1 DFQATT, CDR2 SNEGSKA (reference sequence). CDR3 bases: TGCAGTGCTTTTACAGGGGGTGGCTACACCTTC. It is translated as CSAFTGGGYTF.

This clonotype has a handful of counts. This chain joins TRBV5-1 and TRBJ2-5; perhaps TRBD2 as D (5 bases). This CDR3 is built from 13 residues. Per the germline V gene, CDR1 is SGHRS and CDR2 is YFSETQ. V was clipped by 4 bases and J by 4 bases, with 11 bases between them. The CDR3 sequence is CASSTRRGETQYF. The CDR3 DNA follows: TGCGCCAGCAGCACTAGACGAGGAGAGACCCAGTACTTC.

A few counts support this clonotype. Here the CDR3 reads CSAMRQGRETQYF. Written as DNA, the CDR3 is TGCAGTGCTATGAGACAGGGGAGGGAGACCCAGTACTTC. The chain uses TRBV20-1 and TRBJ2-5; 8 bases match TRBD1. Germline trimming cut 4 bases from V and 5 bases from J; bases unmatched to any gene: 6. Germline V gene data show CDR1 as DFQATT and CDR2 as SNEGSKA (reference sequence). The CDR3 spans 13 residues.

J is TRBJ2-5 and V is TRBV7-2, with a weak D call TRBD1 (6 bases). The CDR3 is made up of 15 amino acids. V lost 5 bases to trimming and J lost 7 bases, with 20 bases between them. Germline CDR1 and CDR2: SGHTA and FQGNSA. The CDR3 sequence is CASSPRAGARGTQYF. CDR3 sequence (DNA): TGTGCCAGCAGCCCTCGGGCAGGGGCTAGAGGGACCCAGTACTTC.

The chain joins TRBV12-3 or TRBV12-4 to TRBJ1-5; TRBD1 agrees at 8 bases. J was trimmed by 0 bases and V by 7 bases; bases with no gene match: 11. This CDR3 contains 17 residues. The chain's CDR3 is CASISAGDRNSNQPQHF. The CDR3 region has the DNA TGTGCCAGCATCTCCGCCGGGGACAGGAATAGCAATCAGCCCCAGCATTTT.